This TCR beta chain was captured in a study of Ad26.COV2.S vaccination and SARS-CoV-2 variants. Study background: The vaccine Ad26.COV2.S was put into the muscle once, or twice with 56 days between.

The study's findings and limits: Total T cell responses were possibly underestimated by TCR breadth and depth analyses. Participants in the vaccine arm had higher spike-specific TCR breadth; placebo recipients had lower.

With V trimmed by 5 bases and J by 0 bases, 6 bases remained unmatched. Germline CDR1 reads SGHDN; CDR2 reads FVKESK. This CDR3 contains 16 residues. In the case of this clone: Its antigen is undetermined.

Repertoires were generated with immunoSEQ multiplex PCR, while TCRdb's copy carries only in-frame clones and drops some. The repertoire holds about 350,000 clones, about 87% seen once, with around 6.4% in the top ten. Treatment described: around 19 received Ad26.COV2.S at low or high dose, single or two shots; about five received placebo; per-sample allocation not given. On day 63 after the first injection, vaccine and placebo recipients gave samples. The sequencing used peripheral blood, collected in a trial of Ad26.COV2.S vaccine versus placebo. The genes are TRBV14 and TRBJ1-3; 8 positions agree with TRBD1. The sequence was collected from a person between 18 and 65 years old who received the Ad26.COV2.S COVID-19 vaccine or a placebo. The CDR3 protein is CASSARQGSSGNTIYF. The CDR3 nucleotides are TGTGCCAGCAGCGCCCGACAGGGGAGCTCTGGAAACACCATATATTTT.